These 12 T cell receptor beta chains share one sample of origin, sequenced in a study of T-cell memory formation after mild COVID-19. Using its own MiXCR run on the 5' RACE reads, TCRdb lists one record per CDR3 protein. This table holds 300,000 to 350,000 distinct CDR3 sequences, roughly an eighth found once. Sequencing was carried out using PBMCs or a T cell subset sorted from them (not recorded which). The receptors shown here come from a man younger than 35 who had mild COVID-19 (a few samples of this study predate the infection). Cell type and time point are not known.

This clonotype was counted only a few times. The chain couples TRBV3-1 to TRBJ1-1; D may be TRBD1 (5 bases). Per germline, CDR1 LGHDT and CDR2 YNNKEL (reference sequence). CDR3 length equals 14 residues. With 0 bases removed from V and 4 bases from J, the gap between germline ends came to 9 bases. In nucleotides, the CDR3 is TGTGCCAGCAGCCAAGAAAGGCAGGGCACTGAAGCTTTCTTT. Amino acid sequence: CASSQERQGTEAFF.

CDR3 loop: CASSYPAGGITTDTQYF. Written as DNA, the CDR3 is TGTGCCAGCAGTTACCCCGCGGGGGGGATAACTACAGATACGCAGTATTTT. The chain recombines TRBV6-6 with TRBJ2-3, with 9 bases lining up with TRBD2. The CDR3 totals 17 residues. From germline, CDR1 is MNHNY and CDR2 SVGAGI (reference sequence). J lost 3 bases, V lost 2 bases, and 9 bases had no gene match.

The sample holds a few counts of this clonotype. The chain is built from TRBV4-1 and TRBJ1-5; D is possibly TRBD1 (6 bases). V was cut by 1 base and J by 6 bases, with 10 bases left in between. The CDR3 contains 14 residues. Germline values: CDR1 MGHRA, CDR2 YSYEKL. CDR3 sequence: CASSQGTGSQPQHF. For the CDR3, the DNA is TGCGCCAGCAGCCAAGGAACAGGGAGTCAGCCCCAGCATTTT.

In its sample, this clonotype was seen a few times. The chain links TRBV7-2 to TRBJ2-1; 8 bases are a match to TRBD2. Looked up from germline, CDR1 is SGHTA and CDR2 is FQGNSA. V lost 5 bases, J lost 8 bases, and 8 bases stayed unmatched. The CDR3 runs to 14 residues. The CDR3 protein is CASSRGLAGDEQFF. The CDR3 region has the DNA TGTGCCAGCAGCCGTGGACTAGCTGGAGATGAGCAGTTCTTC.

The CDR3 DNA sequence: TGTGCCAGCAGCCAAGAAACGGGGGCCGGATACGAGCAGTACTTC. This encodes CASSQETGAGYEQYF. V usage is TRBV4-2 and J usage is TRBJ2-7; D is possibly TRBD1 or TRBD2 (6 bases each). The CDR3 has 15 residues. V gave up 0 bases and J gave up 4 bases, with 13 bases separating them. Germline-derived CDR1 and CDR2 are LGHNA and YNFKEQ.

A word on this clonotype: At one of its ends the junction is not consistent with the germline gene, which may arise from a read error. The chain couples TRBV24-1 to TRBJ2-3; TRBD1 is a possible D gene (6 bases). Germline V gives CDR1 KGHDR, CDR2 SFDVKD. The CDR3 consists of 14 residues. CDR3 sequence: CATSDRGQKDMQYF. CDR3 DNA: TGTGCCACCAGTGATAGAGGACAGAAAGATATGCAGTATTTT.

This clonotype was counted between two and nine times. The chain couples TRBV20-1 to TRBJ2-7; 9 bases fit TRBD1. This CDR3 is built from 14 residues. After removal of 5 bases from V and 2 bases from J, the junction contained 7 bases not matched to a gene. Per germline, CDR1 DFQATT and CDR2 SNEGSKA (reference sequence). CDR3 coding DNA: TGCAGTGCTGTAACCGGGACAGGGACCTACGAGCAGTACTTC. It is translated as CSAVTGTGTYEQYF.

The genes are TRBV6-5 and TRBJ1-4; unclear D gene. Looked up from germline, CDR1 is MNHEY and CDR2 is SVGAGI. V lost 4 bases, J lost 5 bases, and 14 bases lay in between. CDR3 length: 15 residues. The CDR3 coding sequence is TGTGCCAGCAGTTTAAAAGACGGACCCAATGAAAAACTGTTTTTT. Translating it yields CASSLKDGPNEKLFF.

The rearrangement links TRBV7-2 to TRBJ1-4, with D possibly TRBD1 on 5 matching bases. The CDR3 is made up of 14 amino acids. Germline V gene sequence: CDR1 SGHTA, CDR2 FQGNSA. V dropped 6 bases and J dropped 7 bases, with 15 bases sitting between them. The CDR3 region is CASRQGAQGEKLFF. CDR3 bases: TGTGCCAGCAGGCAAGGGGCCCAGGGTGAAAAACTGTTTTTT.

V and J are TRBV5-4 and TRBJ2-5; a possible D gene is TRBD1 (6 bases). V was shortened by 2 bases and J by 7 bases, with 21 bases between the two germline ends. The germline V gene encodes CDR1 SGHNT and CDR2 YYREEE (reference sequence). The CDR3 covers 16 residues. This CDR3 reads CASSFDIGTPLGTQYF. CDR3 in DNA: TGTGCCAGCAGCTTCGATATAGGGACACCTCTGGGGACCCAGTACTTC.

The chain uses TRBV28 and TRBJ2-1, with D tentatively TRBD1 (5 bases). The tail of the sequence fits TRBJ2-7 better, so the J call may be wrong. Per the germline V gene, CDR1 is MDHEN and CDR2 is SYDVKM. The length of the CDR3 is 13 residues. This chain's CDR3 is CASRVGRAYEQYF. The CDR3 DNA sequence: TGTGCCAGCAGGGTCGGCAGGGCCTACGAGCAGTACTTC.

The V gene is TRBV29-1, the J gene TRBJ2-5; TRBD2 matches 12 bases. The CDR3 has 13 residues. J gave up 5 bases and V 8 bases, and 6 bases lay outside the gene matches. CDR1 is SQVTM, CDR2 ANQGSEA, per germline. The CDR3 sequence: CSILAGGPETQYF. CDR3 nucleotide sequence: TGCAGCATTCTAGCGGGGGGGCCCGAGACCCAGTACTTC.